One and the same sample provided the 5 T cell receptor beta chains below, sequenced in a study of T cells in Graves' hyperthyroidism and ophthalmopathy. TCR beta CDR3 regions were amplified from RNA transcripts. RT-PCR in the first round (using the HTBI primer set) targeted the TCR CDR3. TCRdb ran MiXCR on the multiplex PCR reads and lists one entry per CDR3 protein. The sample consists of approximately 590,000 distinct CDR3 sequences, around 16% of them appearing once. Input material: blood. The receptors were gathered from a woman in her twenties or thirties with Graves' hyperthyroidism.

This clonotype was counted a few times. A much larger clone lies one base from this, so it may be a read error. The chain is built from TRBV7-2 and TRBJ2-3; maybe TRBD2 (6 bases). From germline, CDR1 is SGHTA and CDR2 FQGNSA. The CDR3 sequence is 12 residues long. CDR3 sequence: CAGSSGYDTQYF. The CDR3 DNA reads as TGTGCCGGCAGCAGCGGGTACGATACGCAGTATTTT. Full variable domain (rest looked up from reference TRBV7-2 and TRBJ2-3): GAGVSQSPSNKVTEKGKDVELRCDPISGHTALYWYRQSLGQGLEFLIYFQGNSAPDKSGLPSDRFSAERTGGSVSTLTIQRTQQEDSAVYLCAGSSGYDTQYFGPGTRLTVL.

This clonotype has ten or more counts. The gene calls are TRBV20-1 and TRBJ2-7, with D possibly being TRBD1 (5 bases). CDR3 length equals 14 residues. Trimming took off 3 bases at V and 0 bases at J, with 12 bases between the two ends. Germline-derived CDR1 and CDR2 are DFQATT and SNEGSKA (reference sequence). The CDR3 spells CSARRDRVSYEQYF. CDR3 nucleotides: TGCAGTGCTAGGAGAGACAGAGTCTCCTACGAGCAGTACTTC.

The V and J genes are TRBV2 and TRBJ2-5; 7 bases match TRBD1. The V gene's germline CDR1 is SNHLY and CDR2 FYNNEI. The CDR3 is made up of 13 amino acids. J was trimmed by 4 bases and V by 8 bases; bases with no gene match: 7. The CDR3 loop reads CASRRGMSETQYF. Written as DNA, the CDR3 is TGTGCCAGCCGCAGGGGGATGTCAGAGACCCAGTACTTC.

This clonotype has only a few counts. The CDR3 protein is CASSPIPGGISNEKLFF. The CDR3 bases are TGCGCCAGCAGCCCGATTCCGGGCGGAATATCTAATGAAAAACTGTTTTTT. The rearrangement links TRBV5-1 to TRBJ1-4; no definite D call. This CDR3 has 17 residues. From germline, CDR1 is SGHRS and CDR2 YFSETQ. The V end lost 4 bases, the J end lost 3 bases, and 19 bases lay between the germline ends.

This clonotype was seen only a few times. This may come from a read error, since a much larger clone is one base off. The chain employs TRBV18 and TRBJ2-7, with a possible D match to TRBD1 (6 bases). Germline V gene data show CDR1 as KGHSH and CDR2 as LQKENI. The CDR3 is 14 amino acids. V was trimmed by 3 bases and J by 2 bases, leaving 11 bases between them. The CDR3: CASSPPDSPYEQYF. The CDR3 DNA follows: TGTGCCAGCTCACCCCCGGACAGCCCCTACGAGCAGTACTTC.